This T cell receptor (beta chain) emerged from a study of cytomegalovirus exposure and HLA in healthy donors. On the study more broadly: Among the approximately 380 donors who were genotyped, around 77% fell in the genetic ancestry cluster that is associated with self-reported Caucasian donors.

The length of the CDR3 is 14 residues. V was pared by 7 bases and J by 4 bases, with 4 bases of the junction left unmatched. Looked up from germline, CDR1 is MDHEN and CDR2 is SYDVKM. The study ran its PCR with 60 Vbeta and 13 Jbeta primers. Clones were read by immunoSEQ multiplex PCR, and TCRdb kept only the in-frame ones, dropping some. The sample shows approximately 160,000 clones, just over 75% of them seen only once. Study-level results: Investigators reported 150 to 200 TCR beta chains as tied to cytomegalovirus. Earlier analysis yielded a pattern in which most TCR beta V segments were productive about 90% or about 30% of the time.

In this sample, this clone turned up a few times. Its specificity is not known. This sequence was found in a woman aged 25 to 39 in good health and CMV-seropositive. The gene calls are TRBV28 and TRBJ2-2, with 9 bases that match TRBD2. Sequences were obtained from PBMCs. DNA for the CDR3: TGTGCCAGCAACCGACTAGCGGCCACCGGGGAGCTGTTTTTT. Protein product: CASNRLAATGELFF.